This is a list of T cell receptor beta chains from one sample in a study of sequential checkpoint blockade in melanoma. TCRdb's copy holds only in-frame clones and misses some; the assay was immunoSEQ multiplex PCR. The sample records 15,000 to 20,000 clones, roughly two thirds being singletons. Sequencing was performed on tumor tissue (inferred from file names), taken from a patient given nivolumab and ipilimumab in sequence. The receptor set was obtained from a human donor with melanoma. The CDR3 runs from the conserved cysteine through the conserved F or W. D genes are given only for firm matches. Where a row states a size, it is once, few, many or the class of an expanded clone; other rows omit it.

CDR3nt: TGTGCCAGCTCACCAGGGGCAGCTTATACGCAGTATTTT
CDR3aa: CASSPGAAYTQYF
j_gene: TRBJ2-3
abundance: -
d_gene: -
v_gene: TRBV18

CDR3nt: TGTGCCTGGAGGGATCACCAACTTCGGTACGAGCAGTACTTC
CDR3aa: CAWRDHQLRYEQYF
j_gene: TRBJ2-7
abundance: -
d_gene: -
v_gene: TRBV30

CDR3nt: TGTGCCAGTTCTACAGGGACGTATGGCTACACCTTC
CDR3aa: CASSTGTYGYTF
j_gene: TRBJ1-2
abundance: -
d_gene: -
v_gene: TRBV19

CDR3nt: TGTGCCAGTAGTATGGGGCAGGGGATGTTAGCTAATGAAAAACTGTTTTTT
CDR3aa: CASSMGQGMLANEKLFF
j_gene: TRBJ1-4
abundance: few
d_gene: -
v_gene: TRBV19

CDR3nt: TGTGCCAGCAGTCCGTTAGGGGTCGGGAAACTGTTTTTT
CDR3aa: CASSPLGVGKLFF
j_gene: TRBJ1-4
abundance: few
d_gene: -
v_gene: TRBV6-8

CDR3nt: TGTGCCTGGAAATCTCGGGAGTCCCACGAGCAGTACTTC
CDR3aa: CAWKSRESHEQYF
j_gene: TRBJ2-7
abundance: -
d_gene: -
v_gene: TRBV30

CDR3nt: TGCAGCGGGGGACAGGGAGCCTACAATGAGCAGTTCTTC
CDR3aa: CSGGQGAYNEQFF
j_gene: TRBJ2-1
abundance: -
d_gene: TRBD1
v_gene: TRBV29-1

CDR3nt: TGTGCCAGCAGTGGGACTAGCGGACCCCAAGAGACCCAGTACTTC
CDR3aa: CASSGTSGPQETQYF
j_gene: TRBJ2-5
abundance: medium-sized
d_gene: TRBD2
v_gene: TRBV6-8

CDR3nt: TGTGCCAACTTCAGGGGGAGGACAGATACGCAGTATTTT
CDR3aa: CANFRGRTDTQYF
j_gene: TRBJ2-3
abundance: -
d_gene: -
v_gene: TRBV6-4

CDR3nt: TGTGCCACCAGCAGCCCCGGGACTGCGGCGAACTACGAGCAGTACTTC
CDR3aa: CATSSPGTAANYEQYF
j_gene: TRBJ2-7
abundance: -
d_gene: -
v_gene: TRBV15

CDR3nt: TGCGCCAGCAGGGGGACCCGATCTGGGGCCAACGTCCTGACTTTC
CDR3aa: CASRGTRSGANVLTF
j_gene: TRBJ2-6
abundance: -
d_gene: -
v_gene: TRBV5-1

CDR3nt: TGTGCCAGCAGCTTAATGAGCGGGAGTCGCAATGAGCAGTTCTTC
CDR3aa: CASSLMSGSRNEQFF
j_gene: TRBJ2-1
abundance: -
d_gene: TRBD2
v_gene: TRBV11-3

CDR3nt: TGTGCCAGCAGCCACCCTCCCCGGGCGGAGACCCAGTACTTC
CDR3aa: CASSHPPRAETQYF
j_gene: TRBJ2-5
abundance: -
d_gene: -
v_gene: TRBV6-8

CDR3nt: TGTGCCAGCTCACCAACGCGGGGTGGCAATCAGCCCCAGCATTTT
CDR3aa: CASSPTRGGNQPQHF
j_gene: TRBJ1-5
abundance: few
d_gene: -
v_gene: TRBV18

CDR3nt: TGCGCCAGCAGAGTGGGGCGCGGAGGGGCCAACGTCCTGACTTTC
CDR3aa: CASRVGRGGANVLTF
j_gene: TRBJ2-6
abundance: -
d_gene: -
v_gene: TRBV5-1

CDR3nt: TGTGCCAGCAGTTACTCGATCTTACCCGGGGCGACCGGCACTGAAGCTTTCTTT
CDR3aa: CASSYSILPGATGTEAFF
j_gene: TRBJ1-1
abundance: -
d_gene: -
v_gene: TRBV6-8

CDR3nt: TGTGCCAGTAGTATATTTCGAGGTGACGCTGGGGCCAACGTCCTGACTTTC
CDR3aa: CASSIFRGDAGANVLTF
j_gene: TRBJ2-6
abundance: -
d_gene: -
v_gene: TRBV19

CDR3nt: TGTGCCAGCAGCTCCGCGGTCGGCTCCTACGAGCAGTACTTC
CDR3aa: CASSSAVGSYEQYF
j_gene: TRBJ2-7
abundance: -
d_gene: -
v_gene: TRBV11-3

CDR3nt: TGTGCCAGCAGCCGGGGACTATCACAAGAGACCCAGTACTTC
CDR3aa: CASSRGLSQETQYF
j_gene: TRBJ2-5
abundance: -
d_gene: TRBD2
v_gene: TRBV11-3

CDR3nt: TGTGCCAGCAGAACGACTAGCGGGAATATCTACGAGCAGTACTTC
CDR3aa: CASRTTSGNIYEQYF
j_gene: TRBJ2-7
abundance: -
d_gene: TRBD2
v_gene: TRBV6-8

CDR3nt: TGTGCTAGTGGTTTGGCGGGAACCCCAGATACGCAGTATTTT
CDR3aa: CASGLAGTPDTQYF
j_gene: TRBJ2-3
abundance: -
d_gene: -
v_gene: TRBV12-5

CDR3nt: TGTGCCAGCAGGAACCCGGGGGGTACCTACGAGCAGTACTTC
CDR3aa: CASRNPGGTYEQYF
j_gene: TRBJ2-7
abundance: -
d_gene: TRBD2
v_gene: TRBV6-8